What follows is one T cell receptor (beta chain) and its context. The authors reverse transcribed about 0.45 to 1 ug RNA with random hexamers. TCRdb re-analysed the immunoSEQ multiplex PCR reads in MiXCR, keeping a single row per CDR3 protein. This sample has about 190,000 distinct CDR3 sequences; 95% occur once, and the top ten carry around 0.16%. This sample was taken from a study of CD8 T cells in Susac syndrome. This TCR was recovered from a human donor with Susac syndrome. What was sequenced was CD8+ T cells from PBMCs.

The CDR3 sequence is CASSPSPALSSYNEQFF. The CDR3 nucleotides are TGTGCCAGCAGCCCGTCCCCGGCCCTTAGCTCCTACAATGAGCAGTTCTTC. The V call is TRBV11-2, the J call TRBJ2-1; D ambiguous. V lost 5 bases and J lost 0, with 17 bases in between. Germline V gene lookup returns CDR1 SGHAT and CDR2 FQNNGV. The length of the CDR3 is 17 residues.